Listed below are T cell receptor beta chains from one sample, sequenced in a study of cytomegalovirus exposure and HLA in healthy donors. Sequencing used immunoSEQ multiplex PCR; TCRdb keeps in-frame clones, though not all of them. The sample lists about 120,000 clones; 70% to 75% were seen once. The sequenced sample consisted of PBMCs. The receptors shown here come from a woman younger than 35 in good health and CMV-seronegative. Each CDR3 is given with its conserved first and last residue. A D gene is named only where the DNA matches it firmly. Size is stated for part of the rows, as once, few or many counts, or as a class when the clone is expanded.

clone size	V gene	J gene	D gene	CDR3 protein	CDR3 DNA
.	TRBV2	TRBJ2-3	TRBD2	CASRSTSGGTDTQYF	TGTGCCAGCAGGTCCACTAGCGGGGGCACAGATACGCAGTATTTT
.	TRBV2	TRBJ1-5	TRBD1	CASSPTGVGNQPQHF	TGTGCCAGCAGCCCTACAGGGGTGGGCAATCAGCCCCAGCATTTT
.	TRBV9	TRBJ2-3	.	CASSVETNWLTDTQYF	TGTGCCAGCAGCGTCGAAACTAACTGGTTGACAGATACGCAGTATTTT
.	TRBV6-6	TRBJ1-2	.	CASSYSRGYTF	TGTGCCAGCAGTTACTCGCGGGGCTACACCTTC
few	TRBV2	TRBJ1-1	.	CASSDISGVPAFF	TGTGCCAGCAGTGATATTTCAGGGGTCCCAGCTTTCTTT
.	TRBV6-6	TRBJ2-1	.	CASSLYNEQFF	TGTGCCAGCAGTCTATACAATGAGCAGTTCTTC
.	TRBV19	TRBJ2-3	.	CASNLGGFADTQYF	TGTGCCAGTAACCTAGGGGGTTTCGCAGATACGCAGTATTTT
.	TRBV28	TRBJ2-1	.	CASRLRGRNEQFF	TGTGCCAGCAGACTCAGGGGACGGAATGAGCAGTTCTTC
.	TRBV7-9	TRBJ2-5	.	CASSLQSEETQYF	TGTGCCAGCAGCTTACAGTCAGAAGAGACCCAGTACTTC
.	TRBV5-5	TRBJ1-2	TRBD1	CASSLWTGQSYGYTF	TGTGCCAGCAGCTTGTGGACAGGGCAGAGCTATGGCTACACCTTC
.	TRBV4-1	TRBJ1-1	.	CASSQGGMVTEAFF	TGCGCCAGCAGCCAAGGAGGGATGGTCACTGAAGCTTTCTTT
.	TRBV7-9	TRBJ2-5	.	CASSLPMAGTQETQYF	TGTGCCAGCAGCTTACCAATGGCGGGGACCCAAGAGACCCAGTACTTC
.	TRBV30	TRBJ2-7	TRBD1	CAWRSGTGDYEQYF	TGTGCCTGGAGGTCCGGGACAGGGGACTACGAGCAGTACTTC
few	TRBV7-8	TRBJ1-5	.	CASSLGFSLVGGGNQPQHF	TGTGCCAGCAGCTTAGGGTTTTCATTGGTGGGAGGGGGCAATCAGCCCCAGCATTTT
.	TRBV6-5	TRBJ1-1	.	CASSRQGASEAFF	TGTGCCAGCAGTCGTCAGGGTGCTAGTGAAGCTTTCTTT
.	TRBV19	TRBJ1-5	.	CASKDRRLDQPQHF	TGTGCCAGTAAGGACAGACGGTTAGATCAGCCCCAGCATTTT
once	TRBV27	TRBJ1-6	TRBD1	CASSTTGYHNSPLHF	TGTGCCAGTTCCACGACAGGGTACCATAATTCACCCCTCCACTTT
.	TRBV5-6	TRBJ1-4	TRBD1	CASSTRQGPGEKLFF	TGTGCCAGCAGCACCCGACAGGGGCCTGGTGAAAAACTGTTTTTT
once	TRBV6-5	TRBJ1-6	TRBD1	CASRDDRVYNSPLHF	TGTGCCAGCAGGGACGACAGGGTCTATAATTCACCCCTCCACTTT
.	TRBV6-6	TRBJ1-1	TRBD1	CASSWGRGQWAEAFF	TGTGCCAGCAGTTGGGGCAGGGGGCAATGGGCTGAAGCTTTCTTT
.	TRBV2	TRBJ2-5	TRBD2	CASNQRGPQETQYF	TGTGCCAGCAACCAGCGGGGGCCCCAAGAGACCCAGTACTTC
.	TRBV4-1	TRBJ1-3	.	CASSQSLGNTIYF	TGCGCCAGCAGCCAGTCCTTAGGAAACACCATATATTTT
.	TRBV19	TRBJ2-2	.	CASRGGTRDTGELFF	TGTGCCAGTAGGGGAGGGACAAGAGACACCGGGGAGCTGTTTTTT
.	TRBV7-9	TRBJ2-7	TRBD2	CASSPPERGGGYEQYF	TGTGCCAGCAGCCCCCCAGAGCGGGGGGGCGGGTACGAGCAGTACTTC
once	TRBV30	TRBJ1-1	.	CAWSTHGAVAFF	TGTGCCTGGAGTACTCACGGCGCGGTGGCTTTCTTT
few	TRBV10-1	TRBJ1-1	TRBD1	CASSARTGGNTEAFF	TGCGCCAGCAGTGCCCGGACAGGGGGGAACACTGAAGCTTTCTTT
.	TRBV29-1	TRBJ1-3	TRBD1	CSVGKTGVAGNTIYF	TGCAGCGTTGGAAAGACAGGGGTTGCTGGAAACACCATATATTTT
.	TRBV15	TRBJ1-5	.	CATSGGVLSNQPRHF	TGTGCCACCAGCGGCGGCGTTCTAAGCAATCAGCCCCGGCATTTT
.	TRBV19	TRBJ1-5	.	CASSIIFGSNQPQHF	TGTGCCAGTAGTATTATATTCGGTAGCAATCAGCCCCAGCATTTT
.	TRBV18	TRBJ1-4	.	CASSTIQGGTTANEKLFF	TGTGCCAGCTCGACCATACAGGGCGGAACAACGGCTAATGAAAAACTGTTTTTT
once	TRBV25-1	TRBJ2-7	.	CASSLAVSLDEQYF	TGTGCCAGCAGTCTTGCGGTGTCTCTGGACGAGCAGTACTTC
.	TRBV7-9	TRBJ1-1	.	CASSFQGNTEAFF	TGTGCCAGCAGCTTTCAGGGTAACACTGAAGCTTTCTTT
.	TRBV28	TRBJ1-3	TRBD1	CASTITGTGIGNTIYF	TGTGCCAGCACCATTACTGGGACAGGAATAGGAAACACCATATATTTT
.	TRBV14	TRBJ2-7	TRBD2	CASSAGRAYEQYF	TGTGCCAGCAGCGCCGGGAGGGCCTACGAGCAGTACTTC
.	TRBV7-6	TRBJ2-7	TRBD1	CASSRTQGYEQYF	TGTGCCAGCAGCCGTACACAGGGGTACGAGCAGTACTTC
.	TRBV7-2	TRBJ1-1	.	CASSLVGAQREAFF	TGTGCCAGCAGCTTAGTTGGGGCACAAAGAGAAGCTTTCTTT
.	TRBV5-4	TRBJ1-3	.	CASSLGLGNTIYF	TGTGCCAGCAGCTTGGGGCTCGGAAACACCATATATTTT
.	TRBV5-6	TRBJ2-4	.	CASSSGRDTKARYF	TGTGCCAGCAGCTCGGGCCGGGACACCAAGGCTCGGTACTTC
few	TRBV2	TRBJ1-5	.	CASSDWGGSNQPQHF	TGTGCCAGCAGTGATTGGGGGGGGAGCAATCAGCCCCAGCATTTT
.	TRBV7-9	TRBJ2-7	TRBD1	CASSLAGTASYEQYF	TGTGCCAGCAGCTTAGCAGGGACAGCCTCCTACGAGCAGTACTTC
.	TRBV28	TRBJ2-7	TRBD1	CASSPRQGPRGYEQYF	TGTGCCAGCAGTCCCCGACAGGGGCCAAGGGGCTACGAGCAGTACTTC
few	TRBV28	TRBJ1-4	.	CASSLPGGEKLFF	TGTGCCAGCAGTTTACCGGGGGGTGAAAAACTGTTTTTT
once	TRBV15	TRBJ1-4	TRBD1	CATSRVRTGSEKLFF	TGTGCCACCAGCAGGGTGAGGACAGGAAGTGAAAAACTGTTTTTT
.	TRBV7-2	TRBJ2-7	.	CASSLGGSVGEQYF	TGTGCCAGCAGCTTAGGAGGGTCCGTAGGGGAGCAGTACTTC
few	TRBV5-6	TRBJ2-7	.	CASSPDDSPFTYEQYF	TGTGCCAGCAGCCCGGACGACAGCCCGTTTACCTACGAGCAGTACTTC
few	TRBV15	TRBJ2-1	.	CATSRDMGAIEQFF	TGTGCCACCAGCAGAGATATGGGGGCCATTGAGCAGTTCTTC
.	TRBV4-1	TRBJ1-2	.	CASSQDRAGVKIGGYTF	TGCGCCAGCAGCCAAGATAGGGCAGGGGTAAAGATTGGTGGCTACACCTTC
.	TRBV5-4	TRBJ1-2	.	CASSLYGGYTF	TGTGCCAGCAGCTTGTACGGGGGCTACACCTTC
.	TRBV5-8	TRBJ2-5	TRBD2	CASSLGLAGGAAETQYF	TGTGCCAGCAGCCTGGGACTAGCGGGGGGCGCGGCAGAGACCCAGTACTTC
.	TRBV6-5	TRBJ1-6	TRBD1	CASRLNRGDSPLHF	TGTGCCAGCAGACTTAACAGGGGCGATTCACCCCTCCACTTT
.	TRBV7-2	TRBJ1-4	.	CASSPEGPGHQEKLFF	TGTGCCAGCAGCCCAGAGGGTCCGGGACATCAGGAAAAACTGTTTTTT
.	TRBV9	TRBJ1-1	.	CASSTRSGNTEAFF	TGTGCCAGCAGCACGAGGTCGGGGAACACTGAAGCTTTCTTT
.	TRBV27	TRBJ1-1	.	CASSFGVRGDTEAFF	TGTGCCAGCAGTTTCGGCGTTCGCGGGGACACTGAAGCTTTCTTT